This T cell receptor beta chain was obtained from a study of technical replicates of blood from a handful of donors. Clones were sequenced by immunoSEQ multiplex PCR, and TCRdb holds only the in-frame ones, with some missing. The sample shows roughly 93,000 clones, nearly 97% of them seen only once. Germline assignment: CDR1 SEHNR and CDR2 FQNEAQ (reference sequence). Trimming removed 5 bases from V and 4 bases from J; junction bases left unmatched: 10. The CDR3 is made up of 15 amino acids. This clone was picked up one time. The chain is built from TRBV7-9 and TRBJ2-7; TRBD2 matches at 8 bases. The receptor comes from a human donor in good health. Sequenced input: T cells isolated from PBMCs. The CDR3 DNA sequence: TGTGCCAGCAGCGCCAGCGGGGGTGTTTGGTACGAGCAGTACTTC. Its translation: CASSASGGVWYEQYF. The variable domain in full, with the rest retrieved from reference TRBV7-9 and TRBJ2-7, is DTGVSQNPRHKITKRGQNVTFRCDPISEHNRLYWYRQTLGQGPEFLTYFQNEAQLEKSRLLSDRFSAERPKGSFSTLEIQRTEQGDSAMYLCASSASGGVWYEQYFGPGTRLTVT.